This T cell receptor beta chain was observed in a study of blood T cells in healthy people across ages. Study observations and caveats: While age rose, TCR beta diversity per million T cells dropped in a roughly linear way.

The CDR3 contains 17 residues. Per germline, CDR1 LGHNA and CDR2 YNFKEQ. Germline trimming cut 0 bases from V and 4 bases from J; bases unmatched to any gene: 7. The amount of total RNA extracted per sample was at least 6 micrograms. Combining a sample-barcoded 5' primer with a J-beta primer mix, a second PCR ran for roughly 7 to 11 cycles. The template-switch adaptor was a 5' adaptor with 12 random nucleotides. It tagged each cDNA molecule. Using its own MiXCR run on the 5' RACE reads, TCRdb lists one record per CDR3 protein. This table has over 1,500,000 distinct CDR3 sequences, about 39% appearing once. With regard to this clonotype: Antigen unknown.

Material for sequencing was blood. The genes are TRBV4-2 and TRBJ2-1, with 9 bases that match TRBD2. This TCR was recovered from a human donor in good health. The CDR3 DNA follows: TGTGCCAGCAGCCAAGAGAGCGGGGGGCTTATATACAATGAGCAGTTCTTC. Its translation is CASSQESGGLIYNEQFF.